The text below deals with one T cell receptor (beta chain). Its antigen is unidentified. The sample belongs to a study of T cell responses to AZD1222 COVID-19 vaccine. The study's findings and limits: Repertoires were obtained solely post-peak T cell response.

Profiling relied on immunoSEQ multiplex PCR, and the TCRdb table lists in-frame clones only, not all of them. The sample lists about 150,000 clones, approximately 90% occurring once. The CDR3 contains 16 residues. Trimming pared 1 base from V and 2 bases from J, leaving 12 bases between. CDR1 LGHDT and CDR2 YNNKEL come from the germline V gene (reference sequence). The sequencing used peripheral blood, collected on day 0 of MenACWY control vaccination. The chain carries TRBV3-1 (or the pseudogene TRBV3-2) and TRBJ1-3; D possibly corresponds to TRBD1 (5 bases). The receptor was isolated from an adult in good health. As DNA, the CDR3 is TGTGCCAGCAGCCAAGGAGTCCGGGGGGCTGGAAACACCATATATTTT. Its translation is CASSQGVRGAGNTIYF.